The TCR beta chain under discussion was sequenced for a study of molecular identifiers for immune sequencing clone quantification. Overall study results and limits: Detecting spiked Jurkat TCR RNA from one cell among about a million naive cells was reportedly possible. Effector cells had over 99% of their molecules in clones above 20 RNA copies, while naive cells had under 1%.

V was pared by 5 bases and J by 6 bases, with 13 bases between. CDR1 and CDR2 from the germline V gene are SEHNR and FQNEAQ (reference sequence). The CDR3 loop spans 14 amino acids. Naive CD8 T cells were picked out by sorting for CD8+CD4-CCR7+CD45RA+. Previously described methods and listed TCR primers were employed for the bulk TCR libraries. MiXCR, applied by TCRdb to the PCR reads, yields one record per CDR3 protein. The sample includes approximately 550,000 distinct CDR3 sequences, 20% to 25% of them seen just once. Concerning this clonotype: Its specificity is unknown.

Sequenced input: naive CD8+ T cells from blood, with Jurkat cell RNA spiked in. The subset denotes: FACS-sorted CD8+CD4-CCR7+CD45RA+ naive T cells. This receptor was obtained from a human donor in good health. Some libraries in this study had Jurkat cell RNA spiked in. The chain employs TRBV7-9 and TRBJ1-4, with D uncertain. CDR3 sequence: CASSLLGVDEKLFF. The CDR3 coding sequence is TGTGCCAGCAGCCTCCTCGGGGTCGATGAAAAACTGTTTTTT.